A selection of T cell receptor beta chains follows, all from one sample in a study of cytomegalovirus exposure and HLA in healthy donors. Measured with immunoSEQ multiplex PCR; TCRdb has only the in-frame clones, and not every one. The data show some 150,000 clones, 76% seen once. The source material was PBMCs. The origin of the receptors is a female donor in good health and CMV-seronegative. Each CDR3 is given with its conserved first and last residue. The D gene is left open where the match is weak.

v_call | d_call | cdr3_aa
TRBV4-3 | . | CASRAGGGEKLFF
TRBV9 | TRBD2 | CASSVGLAGLETQYF
TRBV6-1 | . | CAVSGANGLTF
TRBV7-9 | . | CASNSNSGNEQYF
TRBV5-1 | TRBD1 | CASRVPGQAYEQYF
TRBV6-5 | TRBD2 | CASRTSGGFYEQYF
TRBV7-2 | . | CASSFRDSTGELFF
TRBV28 | . | CASREGGSLRETQYF
TRBV4-1 | TRBD1 | CASSQEDRDGETQYF
TRBV18 | TRBD1 | CASSLDGQGANYGYTF
TRBV15 | . | CATSRGGTSNQPQHF
TRBV14 | . | CASSQDRTARHF
TRBV7-2 | TRBD2 | CASSLGRGNSDTQYF
TRBV4-1 | . | CASSQERAAGGKNEQFF
TRBV5-6 | . | CASSPYQTGLRRTEAFF
TRBV4-2 | . | CASSQDLTRGRHSTDTQYF
TRBV28 | . | CASSSGTYGYTF
TRBV25-1 | . | CASSPYGGTRELFF
TRBV7-2 | . | CASSNQSGAGNQPQHF
TRBV4-3 | . | CASSQSGGLTKEF
TRBV4-3 | . | CASSQQGGGGELFF
TRBV7-2 | . | CASSLAGGRLDRVFSYNEQFF
TRBV4-1 | . | CASSQYFTRVGEQYF
TRBV5-3 | . | CARSPRDEQFF
TRBV29-1 | TRBD2 | CSVEASGRSYEQYF
TRBV19 | TRBD1 | CASSTPQGAGYEQYF
TRBV6-5 | . | CASRRRQVSYEQYF
TRBV7-2 | . | CASSLEGQNTEAFF
TRBV5-6 | . | CASSFQGSGNEQFF
TRBV7-2 | TRBD2 | CASERGGADTQYF
TRBV7-2 | . | CASSLESGGIGAFF
TRBV7-3 | . | CASSLVQGAEAFF
TRBV30 | TRBD1 | CAWSVIFRGLFNEKLFF
TRBV19 | TRBD2 | CASCAGGSYEQYF
TRBV7-3 | . | CASSLELNTEAFF
TRBV29-1 | . | CSVGYGSYGYTF
TRBV9 | TRBD2 | CASSVSSGGHTDTQYF
TRBV4-2 | TRBD2 | CASSQGGLAGPTDTQYF
TRBV9 | . | CASSEGGEDTQYF
TRBV7-9 | . | CASSFGGGGQPQHF
TRBV5-1 | TRBD1 | CASSETGGKQEKLFF
TRBV5-5 | . | CASSPDLGLWGDTGELFF
TRBV19 | TRBD1 | CASSGTGTGPYEQYF
TRBV7-2 | . | CASSLPGPTNTGELFF
TRBV7-2 | TRBD2 | CASSVGLVTDTQYF
TRBV18 | TRBD2 | CASSVFHSGDQETQYF
TRBV7-2 | . | CASSLGGARRTEAFF